This TCR beta chain was identified in a study of shared clonotypes between healthy human individuals. General study findings and limits: The donor pool, a small one, limited the genetic and exposure-history diversity represented.

The method was immunoSEQ multiplex PCR; TCRdb's version includes in-frame clones alone and lacks a portion of them. The profile shows approximately 980,000 clones, around 80% of them singletons. There were only Caucasian adults among the donors, and all lived in Nashville, Tennessee. About this clone itself: Its antigen is unidentified.

The receptor was derived from a man between 18 and 29 years old in good health. The specimen sequenced was memory CD4+ T cells sorted from blood. This sample's subset: CD45RA-negative fraction.

The CDR3 nucleotides read TGTGCAAGTCGCTGTCCAGGGGAGTACACTGAAGCTTTCTTT. Translated: CASRCPGEYTEAFF. The V and J genes are TRBV12-2 and TRBJ1-1; TRBD1, the table's D call, was not compared with the DNA. TRBV12-2 is given as a pseudogene. This CDR3 spans 14 amino acids.